These 26 T cell receptor beta chains were all obtained from the same sample, sequenced in a study of blood T cell repertoires in COVID-19. This table comes from immunoSEQ multiplex PCR, and its TCRdb copy is limited to in-frame clones, with some not included. Among about 250,000 clones listed, around 89% were seen once. Sample: peripheral blood. The origin of the receptors is a woman aged 30 to 39 with COVID-19, enrolled during active disease.

J is TRBJ2-5 and V is TRBV30, with 9 positions matching TRBD2. V trimming: 3 bases; J trimming: 5 bases; junction bases outside the gene matches: 4. This CDR3 is 13 amino acids long. Germline CDR1 reads GTSNPN; CDR2 reads SVGIG (reference sequence). CDR3 nucleotides: TGTGCCTGGAGACCTAGCGGGACTGAGACCCAGTACTTC. Amino acid sequence: CAWRPSGTETQYF.

This chain connects TRBV14 to TRBJ2-2, with D possibly matching TRBD1 (5 bases). Germline V gene data show CDR1 as SGHDN and CDR2 as FVKESK. This CDR3 has 14 amino acids. Trimming cost V 4 bases and J 2 bases, with 8 bases left between them. The CDR3 sequence: CASSRQTNTGELFF. As DNA, the CDR3 is TGTGCCAGCAGCCGACAGACCAACACCGGGGAGCTGTTTTTT.

Comment on this clone: Other DNA sequences of this sample code for an identical CDR3. The V and J genes are TRBV19 and TRBJ1-1; the match to TRBD1 covers 8 bases. Germline trimming cut 3 bases from V and 6 bases from J; bases unmatched to any gene: 3. The CDR3 has 13 residues. Germline V gene sequence: CDR1 LNHDA, CDR2 SQIVND (reference sequence). The CDR3 region is CASSIRTGPEAFF. The CDR3 DNA follows: TGTGCCAGTAGTATCCGGACAGGGCCTGAAGCTTTCTTT.

This clone was counted a single time. The rearrangement uses TRBV7-6 and TRBJ2-7; 7 nucleotides agree with TRBD1. The V gene's germline CDR1 is SGHVS and CDR2 FNYEAQ. After removal of 5 bases from V and 3 bases from J, the junction contained 13 bases not matched to a gene. There are 16 residues in the CDR3. CDR3 sequence (DNA): TGTGCCAGCAGCCTCCGGTTGACAGGGACATACTACGAGCAGTACTTC. Amino acid sequence: CASSLRLTGTYYEQYF.

This chain uses TRBV15 with TRBJ2-1; tentative D call: TRBD2 (6 bases). V lost 2 bases and J 12 bases, leaving 17 bases between the germline ends. The CDR3 totals 14 residues. Germline V gene sequence: CDR1 LNHNV, CDR2 YYDKDF (reference sequence). CDR3 sequence: CATSRILAPYGQFF. In DNA, the CDR3 is TGTGCCACCAGCAGAATACTAGCCCCCTACGGGCAGTTCTTC.

The V and J genes are TRBV4-2 and TRBJ2-3, with D possibly TRBD2 on 5 matching bases. Trimming left V 0 bases short and J 4 bases short, with 26 bases between. Germline assignment: CDR1 LGHNA and CDR2 YNFKEQ. The CDR3 contains 20 residues. The CDR3 loop reads CASSQESRRRTSGPADTQYF. CDR3 DNA sequence: TGTGCCAGCAGCCAAGAATCTAGGCGGAGGACCTCTGGACCGGCAGATACGCAGTATTTT.

The chain links TRBV10-3 to TRBJ1-5; D is uncertain. V lost 7 bases and J 1 base, leaving 14 bases between the germline ends. The germline V gene encodes CDR1 ENHRY and CDR2 SYGVKD. The CDR3 loop spans 15 amino acids. Here the CDR3 reads CAIKSSIGSNQPQHF. DNA of the CDR3: TGTGCCATCAAGAGTTCCATCGGGAGCAATCAGCCCCAGCATTTT.

The V call is TRBV6-4, the J call TRBJ2-3; 9 positions agree with TRBD2. The CDR3 is made up of 17 amino acids. The germline V gene encodes CDR1 MRHNA and CDR2 SNTAGT. The ends lost 0 bases at V and 6 bases at J; junction bases unmatched: 10. The CDR3 nucleotides are TGTGCCAGCAGTGACTCGTTTCGGAGCGGGGGGCTGGATACGCAGTATTTT. Translated, it gives CASSDSFRSGGLDTQYF.

In nucleotides, the CDR3 is TGCAGCGTTGAGGAGGGGGCCGGCGCAGTGCAGTACGTC. Amino acids: CSVEEGAGAVQYV. The chain recombines TRBV29-1 with TRBJ2-7, with D possibly matching TRBD1 (7 bases). V was clipped by 3 bases and J by 9 bases, with 18 bases between them. CDR1 and CDR2 (germline): SQVTM, ANQGSEA. The CDR3 extends over 13 amino acids.

This clone was seen a single time. V usage is TRBV18 and J usage is TRBJ2-4, with D perhaps matching TRBD1 (5 bases). Trimming shortened V by 4 bases and J by 6 bases, and 13 bases separated the two germline ends. The CDR3 has 14 amino acids. Germline V lookup: CDR1 KGHSH, CDR2 LQKENI. CDR3 DNA: TGTGCCAGCTCACAGGGGCAGGTACTAAACATTCAGTACTTC. It specifies CASSQGQVLNIQYF.

This clone appeared once. The gene calls are TRBV9 and TRBJ2-5; 14 positions match TRBD2. CDR1 and CDR2 from the germline V gene are SGDLS and YYNGEE. The V gene end was trimmed by 0 bases and the J gene end by 5 bases; junction bases not matched to a gene: 3. The length of the CDR3 is 16 residues. CDR3 in amino acids: CASSVAGLAGVETQYF. For the CDR3, the DNA is TGTGCCAGCAGCGTAGCGGGACTAGCGGGAGTGGAGACCCAGTACTTC. The whole variable domain, filled in from reference TRBV9 and TRBJ2-5, reads DSGVTQTPKHLITATGQRVTLRCSPRSGDLSVYWYQQSLDQGLQFLIQYYNGEERAKGNILERFSAQQFPDLHSELNLSSLELGDSALYFCASSVAGLAGVETQYFGPGTRLLVL.

The rearrangement uses TRBV6-4 and TRBJ2-3; possible D gene TRBD2, 5 bases. Germline values: CDR1 MRHNA, CDR2 SNTAGT. This CDR3 comprises 15 residues. V lost 6 bases, J lost 0 bases, and 13 bases lay in between. The CDR3 loop reads CASSARASSTDTQYF. DNA of the CDR3: TGTGCCAGCAGCGCGAGGGCTTCTAGCACAGATACGCAGTATTTT.

V usage is TRBV9 and J usage is TRBJ2-3; D ambiguous. The V gene lost 4 bases and the J gene lost 4 bases, with 10 bases spanning the gap. The CDR3 totals 13 residues. CDR1 is SGDLS, CDR2 YYNGEE, per germline. The CDR3 DNA sequence: TGTGCCAGCAGCTCCAGTCCGCCAGATACGCAGTATTTT. Its translation is CASSSSPPDTQYF.

The chain has TRBV5-4 and TRBJ1-2; a weak D match, TRBD1 (5 bases). Trimming pared 0 bases from V and 1 base from J, leaving 10 bases between. Germline V gives CDR1 SGHNT, CDR2 YYREEE (reference sequence). The CDR3 sequence is 15 residues long. The DNA for the CDR3 is TGTGCCAGCAGCTTGGCGCCAGGGAATAACTATGGCTACACCTTC. As protein: CASSLAPGNNYGYTF. Full variable domain (rest looked up from reference TRBV5-4 and TRBJ1-2): ETGVTQSPTHLIKTRGQQVTLRCSSQSGHNTVSWYQQALGQGPQFIFQYYREEENGRGNFPPRFSGLQFPNYSSELNVNALELDDSALYLCASSLAPGNNYGYTFGSGTRLTVV.

This clone turned up a few times. J is TRBJ2-7 and V is TRBV7-8, with D perhaps matching TRBD2 (6 bases). The germline V gene encodes CDR1 SGHVS and CDR2 FQNEAQ. Trimming cost V 5 bases and J 3 bases, with 17 bases left between them. The CDR3 covers 15 residues. CDR3 region: CASSPLGGKYYEQYF. CDR3 sequence (DNA): TGTGCCAGCAGCCCCCTGGGGGGAAAGTACTACGAGCAGTACTTC.

This clone was seen just once. The V gene is TRBV4-3, the J gene TRBJ1-2; 9 bases match TRBD1. J gave up 0 bases and V 0 bases, and 2 bases lay outside the gene matches. Germline lookup yields CDR1 LGHNA and CDR2 YSLEER. CDR3 size: 16 residues. The DNA for the CDR3 is TGCGCCAGCAGCCAAGAGTGGACAGGGGCTAACTATGGCTACACCTTC. It translates to CASSQEWTGANYGYTF.

This chain links TRBV24-1 with TRBJ2-1; a weak D match, TRBD2 (7 bases). The CDR3 totals 17 residues. V dropped 0 bases and J dropped 5 bases, with 16 bases sitting between them. CDR1 is KGHDR and CDR2 is SFDVKD in the germline V gene. The DNA for the CDR3 is TGTGCCACCAGTGATTTGCTTGGGGGAGGGACACACAATGAGCAGTTCTTC. This encodes CATSDLLGGGTHNEQFF.

This rearrangement joins TRBV7-9 to TRBJ2-7, with D perhaps TRBD1 (6 bases). The germline V gene encodes CDR1 SEHNR and CDR2 FQNEAQ (reference sequence). This CDR3 region has 15 residues. V was clipped by 5 bases and J by 7 bases, with 21 bases between them. In DNA, the CDR3 is TGTGCCAGCAGCGGACCTTCAGGGGAGAAGCTTGAGCAGTACTTC. This gives the protein CASSGPSGEKLEQYF.

The gene calls are TRBV30 and TRBJ2-5; TRBD1 aligns across 9 bases. With V trimmed by 4 bases and J by 7 bases, 13 bases remained unmatched. This CDR3 spans 15 amino acids. The germline CDR1 and CDR2 sequences are GTSNPN and SVGIG (reference sequence). The CDR3 reads CAWIDPGTGIGTQYF. In DNA, the CDR3 is TGTGCCTGGATCGATCCCGGGACAGGGATCGGGACCCAGTACTTC.

J is TRBJ2-3 and V is TRBV6-4; no clear D. Germline V gene sequence: CDR1 MRHNA, CDR2 SNTAGT. The CDR3 sequence is 15 residues long. Trimming left V 5 bases short and J 0 bases short, with 12 bases between. The CDR3 sequence is CASSLSHTSTDTQYF. DNA of the CDR3: TGTGCCAGCAGTTTGTCTCATACTAGCACAGATACGCAGTATTTT.

The table lists this clone with a count of one. The CDR3 nucleotides are TGTGCCAGTAGTATCGGTATGGGGGCCGGCTATGGCTACACCTTC. This sequence encodes CASSIGMGAGYGYTF. The chain uses TRBV19 and TRBJ1-2; the D gene is possibly TRBD1 (6 bases). This CDR3 has 15 amino acids. Trimming removed 3 bases at V and 4 bases at J, with 15 bases between. Germline values: CDR1 LNHDA, CDR2 SQIVND (reference sequence).

The chain links TRBV11-3 to TRBJ1-2; TRBD1 might be the D (6 bases). V lost 2 bases and J lost 4, with 8 bases in between. This CDR3 is built from 13 residues. CDR1 is SGHNT and CDR2 is YENEEA in the germline V gene. DNA of the CDR3: TGTGCCAGCAGCTTACCAGGGGTCTATGGCTACACCTTC. Its protein product is CASSLPGVYGYTF.

The chain links TRBV9 to TRBJ1-4, with D unclear. Deletions cut 0 bases from V and 4 bases from J, with 7 bases between. This CDR3 is 14 amino acids long. The germline CDR1 and CDR2 sequences are SGDLS and YYNGEE. CDR3 in DNA: TGTGCCAGCAGCGTAGGCCAGAATAATGAAAAACTGTTTTTT. It is translated as CASSVGQNNEKLFF.

This clone was observed a few times. The chain carries TRBV5-4 and TRBJ1-1; D call uncertain. Germline-derived CDR1 and CDR2 are SGHNT and YYREEE (reference sequence). This CDR3 is built from 13 residues. Trimming took 1 base from V and 3 from J, leaving 7 bases between them. As DNA, the CDR3 is TGTGCCAGCAGCTTGCAAGGAGACACTGAAGCTTTCTTT. Its translation: CASSLQGDTEAFF.

This rearrangement joins TRBV10-1 to TRBJ2-1; 8 bases fit TRBD2. V lost 5 bases, J lost 4 bases, and 7 bases stayed unmatched. Germline lookup yields CDR1 WNHNN and CDR2 SYGVQD (reference sequence). This CDR3 comprises 15 residues. CDR3 coding DNA: TGCGCCAGCAGTCCTACTAGCGGAAATTACAATGAGCAGTTCTTC. It yields the protein CASSPTSGNYNEQFF.

The chain carries TRBV7-9 and TRBJ2-7; TRBD1 matches 10 bases. The V gene's germline CDR1 is SEHNR and CDR2 FQNEAQ (reference sequence). Losses at the gene ends were 5 bases for V and 6 bases for J; bases not matched to a gene: 4. The CDR3 loop spans 13 amino acids. CDR3 nucleotide sequence: TGTGCCAGCAGCCCCGGACAGGGGGGCGAGCAGTACTTC. As protein: CASSPGQGGEQYF. Complete variable domain (other parts from reference TRBV7-9 and TRBJ2-7): DTGVSQNPRHKITKRGQNVTFRCDPISEHNRLYWYRQTLGQGPEFLTYFQNEAQLEKSRLLSDRFSAERPKGSFSTLEIQRTEQGDSAMYLCASSPGQGGEQYFGPGTRLTVT.